This entry lists 10 T cell receptor beta chains sequenced from one sample in a study of blood T cell repertoires in COVID-19 (dated by TCRdb to about 2020). Libraries came from the immunoSEQ multiplex PCR assay. TCRdb mirrors the immuneACCESS table, restricted to in-frame sequences. Some clones are absent from its copies; in checked studies, under half trace to an unresolved V gene, and the reason for the others is unknown. Recorded for this sample are under 450,000 clones; more than 75% of them occurred a single time. The ten largest clones represent 1% to 1.5% of the sample. Source material: PBMCs or T cells enriched from blood (not recorded which). All receptors come from a man aged 25-45 years who had recovered from COVID-19.

J is TRBJ1-6 and V is TRBV2, with D possibly TRBD1 on 5 matching bases. V was cut by 8 bases and J by 7 bases, with 18 bases left in between. The germline gives CDR1 SNHLY, CDR2 FYNNEI. The CDR3 spans 15 residues. The chain's CDR3 is CASVPASGQNSPLHF. The CDR3 DNA reads as TGTGCCAGCGTACCAGCTTCAGGACAAAATTCACCCCTCCACTTT.

The chain uses TRBV27 and TRBJ1-4; 7 bases are a match to TRBD1. Trimming took 4 bases from V and 7 from J; bases not matched to a gene: 9. CDR1 MNHEY and CDR2 SMNVEV come from the germline V gene (reference sequence). This CDR3 comprises 15 residues. The CDR3: CASSYYRGMGEKLFF. The DNA for the CDR3 is TGTGCCAGCAGTTACTACAGGGGTATGGGTGAAAAACTGTTTTTT.

Only a few counts were recorded for this clone. The gene calls are TRBV6-5 and TRBJ2-3; maybe TRBD2 (7 bases). CDR1 is MNHEY, CDR2 SVGAGI, per germline. V lost 9 bases, J lost 2 bases, and 18 bases lay in between. The CDR3 length is 15 residues. CDR3 DNA sequence: TGTGCCAGAATCGGGGGGCCCGTTATCACAGATACGCAGTATTTT. Its protein product is CARIGGPVITDTQYF.

V gene TRBV11-1 combines with J gene TRBJ2-1, with TRBD2 matching over 7 bases. V lost 5 bases and J lost 6; bases outside the gene matches: 10. The CDR3 has 15 amino acids. The germline CDR1 and CDR2 sequences are SGHAT and FQDESV (reference sequence). CDR3 nucleotide sequence: TGTGCCAGCAGCCACGCCGGGACTAATCTCAATGAGCAGTTCTTC. Translating gives CASSHAGTNLNEQFF.

V and J are TRBV11-2 and TRBJ1-6; 12 nucleotides match TRBD1. Germline CDR1 is SGHAT and CDR2 is FQNNGV. The CDR3 totals 18 residues. V lost 3 bases, J lost 10 bases, and 13 bases stayed unmatched. The chain's CDR3 is CASSFRFPGQGAWSPLHF. The DNA of the CDR3 is TGTGCCAGCAGCTTCCGTTTCCCGGGACAGGGGGCTTGGTCACCCCTCCACTTT.

The chain couples TRBV28 to TRBJ1-2; 7 positions match TRBD1. CDR1 and CDR2 from the germline V gene are MDHEN and SYDVKM. The ends lost 3 bases at V and 4 bases at J; junction bases unmatched: 5. This CDR3 has 14 residues. As DNA, the CDR3 is TGTGCCAGCAGTTTTGGGGACAGATCCTATGGCTACACCTTC. Its protein is CASSFGDRSYGYTF.

The rearrangement uses TRBV6-5 and TRBJ2-1; D uncertain. V shed 6 bases and J shed 7 bases, with 10 bases lying between them. CDR3 size: 12 residues. The germline CDR1 and CDR2 sequences are MNHEY and SVGAGI. This CDR3 reads CASSPDINEQFF. CDR3 DNA sequence: TGTGCCAGCAGCCCCGACATAAATGAGCAGTTCTTC.

This clone occurred once. V is TRBV10-3 and J is TRBJ1-2, with 10 bases that match TRBD1. The ends lost 6 bases at V and 2 bases at J; junction bases unmatched: 9. The CDR3 is 16 amino acids. The germline gives CDR1 ENHRY, CDR2 SYGVKD. The CDR3 DNA is TGTGCCATCAGGGCGACAGGGGGCCAACGAAACTATGGCTACACCTTC. It encodes CAIRATGGQRNYGYTF.

This clone occurred once. The chain joins TRBV7-8 to TRBJ2-7, with 8 positions matching TRBD1. The V segment lost 1 base and the J segment 5 bases; nucleotides outside the gene matches: 4. This CDR3 is 14 amino acids long. The germline CDR1 and CDR2 sequences are SGHVS and FQNEAQ. The CDR3 sequence is CASSLGTGSNEQYF. CDR3 nucleotides: TGTGCCAGCAGCTTAGGGACAGGGAGCAACGAGCAGTACTTC.

The rearrangement uses TRBV15 and TRBJ1-1, with TRBD1 identical over 7 bases. CDR3 length equals 14 residues. Germline V gene sequence: CDR1 LNHNV, CDR2 YYDKDF (reference sequence). With V trimmed by 0 bases and J by 12 bases, 10 bases remained unmatched. The DNA for the CDR3 is TGTGCCACCAGCAGAGAACGAACCGGGACAGTGCCTTTCTTT. Its translation is CATSRERTGTVPFF.